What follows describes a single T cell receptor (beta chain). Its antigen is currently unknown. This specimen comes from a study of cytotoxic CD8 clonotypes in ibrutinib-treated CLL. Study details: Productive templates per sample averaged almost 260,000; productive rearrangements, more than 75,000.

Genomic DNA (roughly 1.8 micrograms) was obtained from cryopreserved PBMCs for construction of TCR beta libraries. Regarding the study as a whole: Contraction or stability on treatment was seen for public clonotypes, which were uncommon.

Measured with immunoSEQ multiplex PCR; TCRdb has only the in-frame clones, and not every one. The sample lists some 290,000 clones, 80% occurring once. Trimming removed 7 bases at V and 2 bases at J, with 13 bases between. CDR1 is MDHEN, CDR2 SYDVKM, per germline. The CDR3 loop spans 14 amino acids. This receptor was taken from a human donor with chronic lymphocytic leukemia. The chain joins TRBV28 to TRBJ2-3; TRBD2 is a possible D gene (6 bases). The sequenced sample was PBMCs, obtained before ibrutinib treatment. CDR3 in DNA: TGTGCCAGCACATCGGGACTCGTCACAGATACGCAGTATTTT. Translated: CASTSGLVTDTQYF.